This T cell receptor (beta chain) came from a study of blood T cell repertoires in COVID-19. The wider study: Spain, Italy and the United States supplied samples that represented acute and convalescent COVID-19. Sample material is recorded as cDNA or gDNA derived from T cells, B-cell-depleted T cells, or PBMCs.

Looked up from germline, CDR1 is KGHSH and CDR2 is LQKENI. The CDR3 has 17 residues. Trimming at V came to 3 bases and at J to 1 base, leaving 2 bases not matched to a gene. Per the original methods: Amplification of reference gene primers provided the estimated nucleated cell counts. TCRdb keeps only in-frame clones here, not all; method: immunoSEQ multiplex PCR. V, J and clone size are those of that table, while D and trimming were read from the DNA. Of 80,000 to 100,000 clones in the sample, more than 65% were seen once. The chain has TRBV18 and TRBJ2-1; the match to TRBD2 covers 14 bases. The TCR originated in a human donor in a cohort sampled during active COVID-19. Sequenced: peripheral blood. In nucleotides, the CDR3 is TGTGCCAGCTCACCGACTAGCGGGGGGGGGTCCTACAATGAGCAGTTCTTC. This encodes CASSPTSGGGSYNEQFF.